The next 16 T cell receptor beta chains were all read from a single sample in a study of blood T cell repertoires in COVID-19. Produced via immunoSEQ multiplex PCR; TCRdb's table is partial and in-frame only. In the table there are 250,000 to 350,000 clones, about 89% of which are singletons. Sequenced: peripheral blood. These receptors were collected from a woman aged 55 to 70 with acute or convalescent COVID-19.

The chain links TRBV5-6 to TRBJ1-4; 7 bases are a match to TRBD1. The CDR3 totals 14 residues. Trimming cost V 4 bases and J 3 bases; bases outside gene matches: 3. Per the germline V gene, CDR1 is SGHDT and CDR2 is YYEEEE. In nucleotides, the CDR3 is TGTGCCAGCAGCCCGGACAGGTCTAATGAAAAACTGTTTTTT. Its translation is CASSPDRSNEKLFF. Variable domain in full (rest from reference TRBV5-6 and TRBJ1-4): DAGVTQSPTHLIKTRGQQVTLRCSPKSGHDTVSWYQQALGQGPQFIFQYYEEEERQRGNFPDRFSGHQFPNYSSELNVNALLLGDSALYLCASSPDRSNEKLFFGSGTQLSVL.

CDR3 region: CASSFGSNSPPLHF. The CDR3 DNA is TGTGCCAGCAGTTTCGGGTCCAACTCGCCGCCCCTCCACTTT. The rearrangement joins TRBV28 to TRBJ1-6; D gene unclear. The germline CDR1 and CDR2 sequences are MDHEN and SYDVKM. CDR3 length: 14 residues. The V end lost 3 bases, the J end lost 13 bases, and 16 bases lay between the germline ends.

CDR3 in amino acids: CASSPVSAVNYGYTF. The CDR3 region has the DNA TGTGCCAGCAGCCCAGTGTCGGCGGTGAACTATGGCTACACCTTC. The rearrangement joins TRBV7-9 to TRBJ1-2; D gene unclear. Germline V CDR1 and CDR2: SEHNR, FQNEAQ (reference sequence). Trimming left V 5 bases short and J 2 bases short, with 15 bases between. The CDR3 has 15 amino acids.

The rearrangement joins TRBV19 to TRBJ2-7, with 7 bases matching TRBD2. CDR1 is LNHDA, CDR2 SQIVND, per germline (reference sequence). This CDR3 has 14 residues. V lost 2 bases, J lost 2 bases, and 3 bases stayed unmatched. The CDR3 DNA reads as TGTGCCAGTAGTATATTAGGGACTACCTACGAGCAGTACTTC. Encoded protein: CASSILGTTYEQYF.

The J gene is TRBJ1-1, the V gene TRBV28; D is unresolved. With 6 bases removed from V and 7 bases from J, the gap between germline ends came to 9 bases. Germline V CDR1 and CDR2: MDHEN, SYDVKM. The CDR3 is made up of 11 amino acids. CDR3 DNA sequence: TGTGCCAGCAGCCGACGGGTTGAAGCTTTCTTT. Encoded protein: CASSRRVEAFF.

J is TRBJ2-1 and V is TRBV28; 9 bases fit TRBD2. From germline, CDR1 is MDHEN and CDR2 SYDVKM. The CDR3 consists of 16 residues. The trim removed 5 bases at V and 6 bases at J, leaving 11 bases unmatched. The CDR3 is CASSPPGLARGNEQFF. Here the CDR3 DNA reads TGTGCCAGCAGTCCACCGGGACTAGCAAGAGGCAATGAGCAGTTCTTC.

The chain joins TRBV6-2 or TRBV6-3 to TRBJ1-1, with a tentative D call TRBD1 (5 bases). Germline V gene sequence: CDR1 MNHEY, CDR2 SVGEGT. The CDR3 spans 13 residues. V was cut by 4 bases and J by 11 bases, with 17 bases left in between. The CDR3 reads CASSSYQGVGAFF. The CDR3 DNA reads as TGTGCCAGCAGTTCGTACCAGGGCGTCGGGGCTTTCTTT.

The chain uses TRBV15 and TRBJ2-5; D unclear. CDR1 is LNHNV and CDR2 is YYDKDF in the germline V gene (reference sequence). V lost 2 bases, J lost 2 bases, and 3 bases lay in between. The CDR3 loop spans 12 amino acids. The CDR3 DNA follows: TGTGCCACCAGCAGACCTCAAGAGACCCAGTACTTC. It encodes CATSRPQETQYF.

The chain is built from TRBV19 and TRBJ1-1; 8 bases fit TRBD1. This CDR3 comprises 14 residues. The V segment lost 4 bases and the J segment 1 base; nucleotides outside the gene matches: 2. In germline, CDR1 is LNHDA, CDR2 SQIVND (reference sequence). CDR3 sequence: CASSTTGANTEAFF. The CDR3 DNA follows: TGTGCCAGTAGTACGACAGGGGCGAACACTGAAGCTTTCTTT.

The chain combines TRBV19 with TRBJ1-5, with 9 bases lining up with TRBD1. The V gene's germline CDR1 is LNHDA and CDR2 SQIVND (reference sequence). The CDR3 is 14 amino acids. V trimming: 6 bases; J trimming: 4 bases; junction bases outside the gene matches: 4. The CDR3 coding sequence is TGTGCCAGTAGACCCGGGACAGGGAATCAGCCCCAGCATTTT. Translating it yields CASRPGTGNQPQHF.

The CDR3: CASSPSRGSYNEQFF. CDR3 nucleotides: TGTGCCAGCTCACCGTCCCGGGGCTCCTACAATGAGCAGTTCTTC. This chain joins TRBV18 and TRBJ2-1; a possible D gene is TRBD2 (5 bases). This CDR3 region has 15 residues. V lost 3 bases and J lost 0, with 9 bases in between. Per germline, CDR1 KGHSH and CDR2 LQKENI.

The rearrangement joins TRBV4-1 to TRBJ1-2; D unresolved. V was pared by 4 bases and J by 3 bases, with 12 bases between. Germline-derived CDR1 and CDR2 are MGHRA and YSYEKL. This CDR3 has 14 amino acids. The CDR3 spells CASSPDSPDYGYTF. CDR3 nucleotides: TGCGCCAGCAGCCCCGATAGTCCGGACTATGGCTACACCTTC.

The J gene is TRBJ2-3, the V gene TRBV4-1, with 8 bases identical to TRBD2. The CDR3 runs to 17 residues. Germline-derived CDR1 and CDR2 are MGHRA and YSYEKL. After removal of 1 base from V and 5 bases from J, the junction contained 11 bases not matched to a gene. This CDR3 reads CASSQGRKAGVKDTQYF. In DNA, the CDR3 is TGCGCCAGCAGCCAAGGACGAAAAGCGGGAGTAAAAGATACGCAGTATTTT.

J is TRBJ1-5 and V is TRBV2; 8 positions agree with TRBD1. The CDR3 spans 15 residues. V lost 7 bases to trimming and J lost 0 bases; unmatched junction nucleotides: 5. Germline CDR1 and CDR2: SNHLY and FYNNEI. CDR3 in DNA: TGTGCCAGCAATCGACAGGGGTTTAGCAATCAGCCCCAGCATTTT. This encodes CASNRQGFSNQPQHF.

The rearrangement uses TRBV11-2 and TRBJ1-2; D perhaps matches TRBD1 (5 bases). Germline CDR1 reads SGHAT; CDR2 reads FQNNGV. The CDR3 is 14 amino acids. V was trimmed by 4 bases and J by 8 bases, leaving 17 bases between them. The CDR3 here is CASSSSGMAYGYTF. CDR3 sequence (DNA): TGTGCCAGCAGCTCCTCAGGGATGGCCTACGGCTACACCTTC.

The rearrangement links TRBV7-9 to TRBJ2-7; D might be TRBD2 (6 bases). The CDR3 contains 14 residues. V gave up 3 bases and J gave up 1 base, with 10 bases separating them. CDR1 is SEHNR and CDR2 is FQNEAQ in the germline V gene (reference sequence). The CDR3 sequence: CASSFRDLSYEQYF. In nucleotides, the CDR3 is TGTGCCAGCAGCTTCCGGGACTTATCCTACGAGCAGTACTTC.